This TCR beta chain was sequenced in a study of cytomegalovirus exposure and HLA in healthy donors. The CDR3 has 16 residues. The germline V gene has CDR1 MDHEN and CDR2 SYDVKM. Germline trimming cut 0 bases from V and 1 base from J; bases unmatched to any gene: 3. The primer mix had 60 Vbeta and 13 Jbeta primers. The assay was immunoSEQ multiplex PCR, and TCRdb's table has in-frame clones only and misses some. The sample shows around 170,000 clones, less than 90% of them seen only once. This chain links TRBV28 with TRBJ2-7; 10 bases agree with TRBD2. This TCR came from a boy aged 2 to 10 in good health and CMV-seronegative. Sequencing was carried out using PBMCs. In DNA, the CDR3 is TGTGCCAGCAGTTTATGGAGGACTAGCGGTTCCTACGAGCAGTACTTC. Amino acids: CASSLWRTSGSYEQYF. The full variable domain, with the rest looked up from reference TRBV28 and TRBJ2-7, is DVKVTQSSRYLVKRTGEKVFLECVQDMDHENMFWYRQDPGLGLRLIYFSYDVKMKEKGDIPEGYSVSREKKERFSLILESASTNQTSMYLCASSLWRTSGSYEQYFGPGTRLTVT.